This T cell receptor beta chain stems from a study of follicular helper T cells after annual influenza vaccination. Study-wide background: Across the 2013-2014, 2014-2015 and 2015-2016 vaccination seasons, some subjects were resampled.

Sequenced by immunoSEQ multiplex PCR; TCRdb stores in-frame clones only, minus some. The top ten clones hold 0.25% to 0.3% of a sample with about 14,000 clones, approximately 84% of them seen once. The CDR3 has 13 residues. V was clipped by 8 bases and J by 2 bases, with 13 bases between them. The germline V gene encodes CDR1 MDHEN and CDR2 SYDVKM. This clone was counted once. Its antigen is unidentified. General study results and limits: Day 7 ICOS+CD38+ clones later appeared mostly in ICOS-CD38- cTfh. Productive TCRB sequences came from only about 9-22% of cells.

Time point reported: 2014-2015 season, pre-vaccination. The receptor was isolated from an adult who received the influenza vaccine. Specimen: CXCR5- memory CD4+ T cells sorted from blood, collected on the day of influenza vaccination. The chain joins TRBV28 to TRBJ2-7; D is undetermined. The CDR3 reads CASCHQVTYEQYF. The CDR3 DNA reads TGTGCCAGCTGTCATCAGGTTACCTACGAGCAGTACTTC.